This TCR beta chain emerged from a study of T cell changes during pregnancy in multiple sclerosis. Measured with immunoSEQ multiplex PCR; TCRdb has only the in-frame clones, and not every one. The sample has about 100,000 clones, roughly 92% seen once. The TCR sequence derives from a female donor with multiple sclerosis, enrolled in a pregnancy study. This sample comprised peripheral blood, obtained after pregnancy.

The CDR3, as DNA: TGTGCCAGTAGTCCACGGCCGCTTCGGGGGTCCAGTAATTCACCCCTCCACTTT. Protein product: CASSPRPLRGSSNSPLHF. The chain recombines TRBV19 with TRBJ1-6; D might be TRBD1 (5 bases). Germline loops: CDR1 LNHDA, CDR2 SQIVND (reference sequence). The CDR3 is 18 residues long. The V and J ends lost 5 bases and 6 bases respectively, with 23 bases between them. Looking up the rest from reference TRBV19 and TRBJ1-6 gives the full variable domain: DGGITQSPKYLFRKEGQNVTLSCEQNLNHDAMYWYRQDPGQGLRLIYYSQIVNDFQKGDIAEGYSVSREKKESFPLTVTSAQKNPTAFYLCASSPRPLRGSSNSPLHFGNGTRLTVT.